Following are 17 T cell receptor beta chains from one sample sequenced in a study of beta chain features in type 1 diabetes. Sequenced material consisted of expressed TCRB transcripts (all of the isolated RNA was reverse transcribed). The assay was immunoSEQ multiplex PCR, and TCRdb's table has in-frame clones only and misses some. The sample gives 200,000 to 250,000 clones, roughly 13% of which show up once; about 0.026% is in the top ten. Sequenced: naive CD4+ T cells from blood. These receptors were obtained from a middle-aged woman in good health.

This clone has just a few counts. The rearrangement links TRBV7-9 to TRBJ2-7; D not resolved. The CDR3 is made up of 14 amino acids. Looked up from germline, CDR1 is SEHNR and CDR2 is FQNEAQ (reference sequence). V lost 5 bases and J 3 bases, leaving 14 bases between the germline ends. This CDR3 is CASSPTMAFYEQYF. The CDR3 nucleotides read TGTGCCAGCAGCCCTACTATGGCTTTCTACGAGCAGTACTTC.

The CDR3 region has the DNA TGTGCCAGCAGTGGACTAGCGCAATCGGAGACCCAGTACTTC. Protein: CASSGLAQSETQYF. The genes are TRBV2 and TRBJ2-5; 8 bases line up with TRBD2. Germline values: CDR1 SNHLY, CDR2 FYNNEI. Losses at the gene ends were 4 bases for V and 5 bases for J; bases not matched to a gene: 6. This CDR3 spans 14 amino acids.

With regard to this clone: This sample includes further DNA sequences coding for the same CDR3. This sequence joins TRBV6-5 and TRBJ1-2; D is unresolved. The CDR3 totals 15 residues. V lost 0 bases, J lost 0 bases, and 8 bases lay in between. In germline, CDR1 is MNHEY, CDR2 SVGAGI. The CDR3 DNA sequence: TGTGCCAGCAGTTACTCGATCGGGGCTAACTATGGCTACACCTTC. Amino acid sequence: CASSYSIGANYGYTF.

This clone was seen more than once but under ten times. The rearrangement joins TRBV12-5 to TRBJ2-5; possible D gene TRBD1, 5 bases. Germline V gives CDR1 LGHNT, CDR2 FRNRAP. The CDR3 length is 13 residues. With 2 bases removed from V and 5 bases from J, the gap between germline ends came to 9 bases. The CDR3: CASGLQAGETQYF. Written as DNA, the CDR3 is TGTGCTAGTGGTTTGCAGGCAGGGGAGACCCAGTACTTC.

This clone was recorded a few times. V and J are TRBV15 and TRBJ1-3; TRBD1 might be the D (5 bases). CDR1 is LNHNV, CDR2 YYDKDF, per germline (reference sequence). This CDR3 comprises 13 residues. V was pared by 8 bases and J by 4 bases, with 12 bases between. The DNA for the CDR3 is TGTGCCACCGGAGGGACCCCGGGAAACACCATATATTTT. It codes for CATGGTPGNTIYF.

This clone turned up a few times. This chain joins TRBV6-5 and TRBJ2-7; a weak D match, TRBD1 (6 bases). Trimming cost V 5 bases and J 2 bases, with 13 bases left between them. This CDR3 is 14 amino acids long. Per the germline V gene, CDR1 is MNHEY and CDR2 is SVGAGI. Here the CDR3 reads CASSRSTGAYEQYF. The CDR3 DNA is TGTGCCAGCAGTCGCTCGACAGGAGCCTACGAGCAGTACTTC.

This clone was detected a few times. This chain links TRBV29-1 with TRBJ2-3; TRBD2 aligns across 10 bases. CDR3 length: 14 residues. Per germline, CDR1 SQVTM and CDR2 ANQGSEA. J gave up 1 base and V 8 bases, and 6 bases lay outside the gene matches. The CDR3 DNA follows: TGCAGCTTAATAGCGGGGGGACGCACAGATACGCAGTATTTT. Its protein is CSLIAGGRTDTQYF.

This chain connects TRBV5-4 to TRBJ2-7; no definite D call. Germline V gene lookup returns CDR1 SGHNT and CDR2 YYREEE (reference sequence). Trimming pared 2 bases from V and 4 bases from J, leaving 7 bases between. The CDR3 contains 12 residues. Here the CDR3 DNA reads TGTGCCAGCAGCTTCAGAGGTTACGAGCAGTACTTC. Protein product: CASSFRGYEQYF.

This clone showed up just a few times. The chain uses TRBV2 and TRBJ2-1; 11 bases map to TRBD2. CDR3 length: 13 amino acids. The germline CDR1 and CDR2 sequences are SNHLY and FYNNEI. The V gene end was trimmed by 10 bases and the J gene end by 8 bases; junction bases not matched to a gene: 7. Here the CDR3 DNA reads TGTGCCACCCAGGGACTAGCGGCCGATGAGCAGTTCTTC. Its translation: CATQGLAADEQFF.

This sequence joins TRBV19 and TRBJ1-5; TRBD1 matches 7 bases. V lost 3 bases and J lost 4; bases outside the gene matches: 3. CDR1 is LNHDA and CDR2 is SQIVND in the germline V gene (reference sequence). The CDR3 extends over 14 amino acids. CDR3 in DNA: TGTGCCAGTAGTATGGGACAGCTAAATCAGCCCCAGCATTTT. Its protein product is CASSMGQLNQPQHF.

V and J are TRBV9 and TRBJ2-5; maybe TRBD2 (6 bases). Gene TRBJ2-7 matches the end of the DNA better, so the J call may be wrong. Germline loops: CDR1 SGDLS, CDR2 YYNGEE. The CDR3 is 14 residues long. The CDR3 loop is CASSAGTPSYEQYF. DNA for the CDR3: TGTGCCAGCAGCGCCGGGACTCCCTCCTACGAGCAGTACTTC.

The chain carries TRBV6-4 and TRBJ1-2; D gene ambiguous. There are 14 residues in the CDR3. V was shortened by 0 bases and J by 5 bases, with 10 bases between the two germline ends. Germline assignment: CDR1 MRHNA and CDR2 SNTAGT. The CDR3 coding sequence is TGTGCCAGCAGTGACTCCGAGACAAGTTATGGCTACACCTTC. This codes for CASSDSETSYGYTF.

CDR3 in amino acids: CASSSSQGRGLYGYTF. CDR3 DNA: TGTGCCAGCAGCTCATCCCAAGGCAGGGGCCTCTATGGCTACACCTTC. This chain uses TRBV7-2 with TRBJ1-2, with D possibly TRBD1 on 6 matching bases. Looked up from germline, CDR1 is SGHTA and CDR2 is FQGNSA. The V end was cut by 4 bases, the J end by 4 bases, with 19 bases between. The CDR3 has 16 amino acids.

This clone was observed a handful of times. The genes are TRBV2 and TRBJ2-2; 9 bases line up with TRBD1. The CDR3 is 16 residues long. From germline, CDR1 is SNHLY and CDR2 FYNNEI. The V and J ends lost 4 bases and 1 base, in that order; junction bases with no gene match: 4. CDR3 DNA sequence: TGTGCCAGCAGTGCCCCGGGACAGGGGAACACCGGGGAGCTGTTTTTT. Encoded protein: CASSAPGQGNTGELFF.

This chain joins TRBV7-9 and TRBJ1-6; 7 bases align to TRBD1. V trimming: 5 bases; J trimming: 2 bases; junction bases outside the gene matches: 6. This CDR3 contains 16 residues. Per germline, CDR1 SEHNR and CDR2 FQNEAQ (reference sequence). The CDR3 reads CASSPTGTAYNSPLHF. CDR3 nucleotides: TGTGCCAGCAGCCCGACAGGGACCGCCTATAATTCACCCCTCCACTTT.

This clone was recorded a few times. The chain is built from TRBV2 and TRBJ1-2, with unresolved D. Trimming stripped 0 bases from V and 5 bases from J, with 7 bases between. This CDR3 is 13 amino acids long. From germline, CDR1 is SNHLY and CDR2 FYNNEI. The CDR3, as DNA: TGTGCCAGCAGTGAAGCGCGGGCATATGGCTACACCTTC. Its protein product is CASSEARAYGYTF.

The chain couples TRBV29-1 to TRBJ1-2, with 8 nucleotides matching TRBD1. V lost 6 bases, J lost 6 bases, and 6 bases stayed unmatched. Germline V gene data show CDR1 as SQVTM and CDR2 as ANQGSEA. The CDR3 totals 12 residues. CDR3 residues: CSVSGQAHGYTF. The CDR3 nucleotides read TGCAGCGTATCGGGACAGGCTCATGGCTACACCTTC.